Given below is one T cell receptor beta chain in context. This CDR3 has 17 amino acids. With V trimmed by 5 bases and J by 1 base, 14 bases remained unmatched. Germline V gene lookup returns CDR1 SQVTM and CDR2 ANQGSEA. This record belongs to a study of cytomegalovirus exposure and HLA in healthy donors. The PCR was carried out with 60 Vbeta primers and 13 Jbeta primers. TCRdb's copy holds only in-frame clones and misses some; the assay was immunoSEQ multiplex PCR. The sample gives 130,000 or so clones, around 77% of which show up once; roughly 1.2% is in the top ten. The sample was PBMCs. V gene TRBV29-1 combines with J gene TRBJ2-7; 10 bases are shared with TRBD2. This sequence originates from a man aged 45-65 years in good health and CMV-seronegative. CDR3 in amino acids: CSVRVAGGLRGSYEQYF. In DNA, the CDR3 is TGCAGCGTTAGAGTAGCGGGAGGTCTTAGGGGGTCCTACGAGCAGTACTTC.